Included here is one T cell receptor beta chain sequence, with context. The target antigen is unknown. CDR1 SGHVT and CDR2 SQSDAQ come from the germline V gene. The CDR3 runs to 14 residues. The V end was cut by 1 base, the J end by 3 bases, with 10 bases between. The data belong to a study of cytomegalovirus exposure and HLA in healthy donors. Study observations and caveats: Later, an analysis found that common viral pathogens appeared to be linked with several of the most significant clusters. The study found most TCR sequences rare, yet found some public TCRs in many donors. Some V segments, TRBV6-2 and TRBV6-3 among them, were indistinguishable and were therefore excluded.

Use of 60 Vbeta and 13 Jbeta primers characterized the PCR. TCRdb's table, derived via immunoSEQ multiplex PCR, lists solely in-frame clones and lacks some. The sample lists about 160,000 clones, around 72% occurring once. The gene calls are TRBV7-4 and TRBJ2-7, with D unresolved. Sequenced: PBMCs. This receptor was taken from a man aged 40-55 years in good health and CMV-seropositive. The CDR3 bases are TGTGCCAGCAGCTTAGGGGCATTCCACTACGAGCAGTACTTC. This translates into CASSLGAFHYEQYF.